This T cell receptor beta chain was sequenced in a study of OX40 agonist ivuxolimab in advanced cancers. Study details: Approximately 40% of patients had received prior checkpoint inhibitor therapy. Overall study results and limits: At doses 0.1 to 3.0 mg/kg, CD4+ and CD8+ clones expanded.

Autoimmune disease history or systemic immunosuppression was exclusionary. A word on this clone: The antigen remains undetermined.

TCRdb's table, derived via immunoSEQ multiplex PCR, lists solely in-frame clones and lacks some. Found here are about 54,000 clones, 80% to 95% of them singletons; the top ten hold roughly an eighth. Deletions cut 6 bases from V and 2 bases from J, with 10 bases between. Germline V lookup: CDR1 MNHNS, CDR2 SASEGT. The CDR3 extends over 13 amino acids. The receptor was isolated from an adult with an advanced solid tumor such as melanoma, head and neck, liver or kidney cancer. The chain links TRBV6-1 to TRBJ2-5; D is perhaps TRBD2 (5 bases). Sequencing was performed on CD4+ or CD8+ T cells sorted from blood, taken in a trial of the OX40 agonist ivuxolimab. CDR3 bases: TGTGCCAGCAGCCAGGACTTTCAAGAGACCCAGTACTTC. It is translated as CASSQDFQETQYF.